This TCR beta chain was observed in a study of blood T cells in healthy people across ages. The V gene lost 1 base and the J gene lost 5 bases, with 9 bases spanning the gap. The CDR3 covers 15 residues. Per germline, CDR1 SEHNR and CDR2 FQNEAQ (reference sequence). It was with a sample-barcoded 5' primer and a J-beta primer mix that a second PCR of roughly 7 to 11 cycles was run. MiXCR, applied by TCRdb to the 5' RACE reads, yields one record per CDR3 protein. The table has around 2 million distinct CDR3 sequences, around 40% seen once. The chain combines TRBV7-9 with TRBJ1-6; D is ambiguous. The specimen was blood. The TCR sequence derives from a human donor in good health. As DNA, the CDR3 is TGTGCCAGCAGCTTAGGGGTTGGCCATAATTCACCCCTCCACTTT. Its protein is CASSLGVGHNSPLHF.